The clone carrying this TCR beta chain was counted a single time. Its matching antigen is unknown. V was trimmed by 2 bases and J by 0 bases, leaving 17 bases between them. Germline V gene lookup returns CDR1 KGHSH and CDR2 LQKENI. The CDR3 runs 18 residues. Template switching created a universal primer site, and the cDNA included unique molecular identifiers. MiXCR, run by TCRdb on the 5' RACE reads, gives a single entry per CDR3 protein. The table lists about 890,000 distinct CDR3 sequences, over 9% of them singletons. The data derive from a study of identical twins. General study points: An excess of low generation probability was shown by twin-shared out-of-frame alpha sequences. Weaker excess sharing between twins was seen in beta out-of-frame sequences.

These data are also associated with another study on yellow fever vaccine responses in identical twins. From that second work: Reported findings indicate that twins' vaccine T cell responses seemed partially convergent, partially personalized.

This sequence was found in a woman younger than 35 in good health. Specimen: PBMCs. The chain joins TRBV18 to TRBJ2-1; possible D gene TRBD2, 7 bases. Here the CDR3 DNA reads TGTGCCAGCTCACCAGGGGGCGGCGGGGGTCGCTCCTACAATGAGCAGTTCTTC. This sequence encodes CASSPGGGGGRSYNEQFF. The variable domain in full, completed from reference TRBV18 and TRBJ2-1, reads NAGVMQNPRHLVRRRGQEARLRCSPMKGHSHVYWYRQLPEEGLKFMVYLQKENIIDESGMPKERFSAEFPKEGPSILRIQQVVRGDSAAYFCASSPGGGGGRSYNEQFFGPGTRLTVL.